The source of this TCR beta chain is a study of blood T cell repertoires in COVID-19. Study-level background: COVID-19 samples from acute and convalescent phases originated in the United States, Italy and Spain. Sources were T cells, B-cell-depleted T cells, or PBMCs; the material itself was cDNA or gDNA.

Ages ranged from about 18 to 90 years, with residence in 24 US areas. Cohorts were assigned according to the clinical history that participants reported. Trimming removed 6 bases at V and 4 bases at J, with 21 bases between. CDR3 length equals 15 residues. CDR1 SQVTM and CDR2 ANQGSEA come from the germline V gene. Some clones are missing from TCRdb's copy, which holds only in-frame ones; the method was immunoSEQ multiplex PCR. The sample gives around 150,000 clones, almost 85% of which show up once; 3% to 3.5% is in the top ten. This chain connects TRBV29-1 to TRBJ1-2, with D unresolved. The TCR comes from a woman in her forties or fifties with acute COVID-19. Material: PBMCs or T cells enriched from blood (not recorded which). The CDR3 here is CSVDSPFAEGYGYTF. As DNA, the CDR3 is TGCAGCGTCGACTCACCCTTCGCGGAGGGCTATGGCTACACCTTC.